This T cell receptor (beta chain) was captured by sequencing in a study of T cells in Graves' hyperthyroidism and ophthalmopathy. This clonotype appeared many times. TCR beta CDR3 sequences were amplified from RNA transcripts. TCR CDR3 regions were first amplified by RT-PCR with HTBI primers. TCRdb reprocessed the multiplex PCR reads via MiXCR and lists one record per CDR3 protein. The sample consists of around 420,000 distinct CDR3 sequences, around a sixth of them appearing once. The CDR3 runs to 13 residues. J lost 5 bases, V lost 6 bases, and 6 bases had no gene match. Germline V CDR1 and CDR2: MNHNS, SASEGT. The study based diagnoses on clinical symptoms, serum thyroxine and TRAb, thyroid ultrasound and orbital computed tomography.

Sequenced: blood. V usage is TRBV6-1 and J usage is TRBJ2-5, with 7 bases aligning to TRBD1. This TCR was sampled from a woman younger than 35 with Graves' hyperthyroidism. CDR3 amino acids: CASRDRLEETQYF. The CDR3 coding sequence is TGTGCCAGCAGGGACAGGTTAGAGGAGACCCAGTACTTC.